Listed here are 21 T cell receptor beta chains from one sample, sequenced in a study of blood T cell repertoires in COVID-19. Here immunoSEQ multiplex PCR was the method, and the copy in TCRdb shows in-frame clones only, minus some. The sample includes 65,000 to 90,000 clones, about 80% seen only once; the top ten take around 28%. What was sequenced was peripheral blood. These receptor sequences come from a human donor in a cohort sampled during active COVID-19.

On this clone itself: The same CDR3 is also encoded by other DNA sequences in this sample. The chain employs TRBV7-2 and TRBJ1-2; D is possibly TRBD1 (5 bases). CDR1 and CDR2 from the germline V gene are SGHTA and FQGNSA. The CDR3 contains 13 residues. Trimming stripped 5 bases from V and 2 bases from J, with 9 bases between. CDR3 region: CASSPDRNYGYTF. CDR3 nucleotides: TGTGCCAGCAGCCCCGACAGAAACTATGGCTACACCTTC.

For this clone: At the DNA level, this CDR3 is encoded by other sequences in the same sample as well. The chain combines TRBV19 with TRBJ2-7, with 9 bases lining up with TRBD1. The CDR3 sequence is 13 residues long. Losses at the gene ends were 5 bases for V and 3 bases for J; bases not matched to a gene: 2. Per germline, CDR1 LNHDA and CDR2 SQIVND (reference sequence). CDR3 sequence (DNA): TGTGCCAGTAGTTCGGGACAGGGCTACGAGCAGTACTTC. Residues: CASSSGQGYEQYF.

The CDR3 sequence is CASSLGQGMNGYTF. The CDR3 DNA sequence: TGCGCCAGCAGCTTGGGCCAGGGAATGAATGGCTACACCTTC. The chain uses TRBV5-1 and TRBJ1-2; possibly TRBD1 for D (5 bases). The CDR3 contains 14 residues. Looked up from germline, CDR1 is SGHRS and CDR2 is YFSETQ. With 0 bases removed from V and 6 bases from J, the gap between germline ends came to 12 bases. The full variable domain, its missing parts supplied by reference TRBV5-1 and TRBJ1-2, is KAGVTQTPRYLIKTRGQQVTLSCSPISGHRSVSWYQQTPGQGLQFLFEYFSETQRNKGNFPGRFSGRQFSNSRSEMNVSTLELGDSALYLCASSLGQGMNGYTFGSGTRLTVV.

The rearrangement uses TRBV4-1 and TRBJ2-1; 7 positions agree with TRBD2. Losses at the gene ends were 0 bases for V and 6 bases for J; bases not matched to a gene: 5. Germline V lookup: CDR1 MGHRA, CDR2 YSYEKL. The CDR3 length is 15 residues. The chain's CDR3 is CASSQDWTRPNEQFF. The CDR3 nucleotides are TGCGCCAGCAGCCAAGATTGGACTAGGCCCAATGAGCAGTTCTTC.

The V call is TRBV27, the J call TRBJ2-3; a possible D gene is TRBD2 (5 bases). The germline CDR1 and CDR2 sequences are MNHEY and SMNVEV (reference sequence). Trimming left V 2 bases short and J 1 base short, with 10 bases between. The CDR3 is made up of 15 amino acids. In DNA, the CDR3 is TGTGCCAGCAGTTTACGGGAATGGGGCACAGATACGCAGTATTTT. It encodes CASSLREWGTDTQYF.

The V gene is TRBV7-9, the J gene TRBJ2-5; 8 bases align to TRBD2. There are 15 residues in the CDR3. The trim removed 2 bases at V and 5 bases at J, leaving 7 bases unmatched. Per the germline V gene, CDR1 is SEHNR and CDR2 is FQNEAQ (reference sequence). As DNA, the CDR3 is TGTGCCAGCAGCTTAACTCGGGGGGGCCACGAGACCCAGTACTTC. Protein sequence: CASSLTRGGHETQYF.

The chain is built from TRBV3-1 (or the pseudogene TRBV3-2) and TRBJ2-5; D is undetermined. The germline V gene encodes CDR1 LGHDT and CDR2 YNNKEL (reference sequence). This CDR3 has 11 amino acids. V lost 6 bases to trimming and J lost 5 bases, with 7 bases between them. In DNA form, the CDR3 reads TGTGCCAGCAGAAAATCGGAGACCCAGTACTTC. Translation gives CASRKSETQYF.

The rearrangement joins TRBV4-2 to TRBJ2-1; 8 bases line up with TRBD2. The CDR3 contains 17 residues. Germline V gene sequence: CDR1 LGHNA, CDR2 YNFKEQ. V trimming: 0 bases; J trimming: 5 bases; junction bases outside the gene matches: 9. The CDR3 spells CASSQDGSGGTNNEQFF. As DNA, the CDR3 is TGTGCCAGCAGCCAAGACGGTTCGGGGGGGACCAACAATGAGCAGTTCTTC.

The V call is TRBV2, the J call TRBJ1-1; 7 bases map to TRBD1. With 0 bases clipped from V and 4 bases from J, the junction kept 2 bases outside the gene matches. Germline V gene sequence: CDR1 SNHLY, CDR2 FYNNEI. This CDR3 is 14 amino acids long. This chain's CDR3 is CASSEATGLTEAFF. The CDR3 DNA reads as TGTGCCAGCAGTGAAGCGACAGGGCTCACTGAAGCTTTCTTT.

The gene calls are TRBV18 and TRBJ1-6, with unresolved D. In germline, CDR1 is KGHSH, CDR2 LQKENI. The V gene lost 3 bases and the J gene lost 7 bases, with 13 bases spanning the gap. The CDR3 length is 15 residues. The CDR3: CASSPRVGGNSPLHF. For the CDR3, the DNA is TGTGCCAGCTCACCCAGAGTTGGAGGGAATTCACCCCTCCACTTT.

This chain uses TRBV24-1 with TRBJ2-1; D perhaps matches TRBD1 (6 bases). V was pared by 4 bases and J by 7 bases, with 16 bases between. The CDR3 consists of 15 residues. CDR1 KGHDR and CDR2 SFDVKD come from the germline V gene. The CDR3 nucleotides are TGTGCCACCAGTGACCACAGGGACCCCAATAATGAGCAGTTCTTC. This encodes CATSDHRDPNNEQFF.

The chain joins TRBV7-3 to TRBJ2-1, with D possibly being TRBD2 (6 bases). This CDR3 region has 13 residues. The V end lost 5 bases, the J end lost 8 bases, and 13 bases lay between the germline ends. Germline lookup yields CDR1 SGHTA and CDR2 FQGTGA. For the CDR3, the DNA is TGTGCCAGCAGCCCCCGCGGGACCTATGAGCAGTTCTTC. Translating it yields CASSPRGTYEQFF. Complete variable domain (other parts from reference TRBV7-3 and TRBJ2-1): GAGVSQTPSNKVTEKGKYVELRCDPISGHTALYWYRQSLGQGPEFLIYFQGTGAADDSGLPNDRFFAVRPEGSVSTLKIQRTERGDSAVYLCASSPRGTYEQFFGPGTRLTVL.

The CDR3 nucleotides read TGCGCCAGCAGCCAAGGGCCACAGGGGCCCACCGCTCTGAAGCCCCAGCATTTT. The encoded protein is CASSQGPQGPTALKPQHF. The chain couples TRBV4-1 to TRBJ1-5; 7 bases align to TRBD1. The V gene's germline CDR1 is MGHRA and CDR2 YSYEKL. The CDR3 consists of 18 residues. V trimming: 1 base; J trimming: 8 bases; junction bases outside the gene matches: 17.

The CDR3 bases are TGCGCCGCCGGGACAGACATAAAAGCTTTCTTT. Translated, it gives CAAGTDIKAFF. The chain joins TRBV23-1 to TRBJ1-1; TRBD1 agrees at 7 bases. TRBV23-1 qualifies as an ORF whose function is uncertain. CDR3 length equals 11 residues. V was pared by 11 bases and J by 9 bases, with 9 bases of the junction left unmatched.

The chain joins TRBV5-6 to TRBJ1-6; unclear D gene. CDR1 SGHDT and CDR2 YYEEEE come from the germline V gene. Trimming removed 3 bases at V and 5 bases at J, with 6 bases between. CDR3 length equals 13 residues. CDR3 sequence (DNA): TGTGCCAGCAGCTACGGGGATAATTCACCCCTCCACTTT. Translated, it gives CASSYGDNSPLHF.

The V gene is TRBV6-1, the J gene TRBJ1-1, with D uncertain. Germline lookup yields CDR1 MNHNS and CDR2 SASEGT. Between the trimmed V and J ends, which lost 4 bases and 1 base, there was a span of 22 bases. CDR3 length: 18 residues. Here the CDR3 reads CASSVQVGVMPRNTEAFF. The CDR3 nucleotides read TGTGCCAGCAGTGTGCAGGTCGGGGTCATGCCGAGGAACACTGAAGCTTTCTTT.

The chain joins TRBV6-6 to TRBJ2-1; 8 bases map to TRBD2. Germline lookup yields CDR1 MNHNY and CDR2 SVGAGI (reference sequence). V shed 6 bases and J 8 bases; nucleotides not matched to a gene: 12. The CDR3 is made up of 15 amino acids. CDR3 nucleotide sequence: TGTGCCAGCAGCCATACCGGGACTAGTAAGGATGAGCAGTTCTTC. It yields the protein CASSHTGTSKDEQFF.

The chain uses TRBV5-4 and TRBJ2-2; possible D gene TRBD2, 6 bases. V was shortened by 6 bases and J by 5 bases, with 14 bases between the two germline ends. The CDR3 has 14 amino acids. Per the germline V gene, CDR1 is SGHNT and CDR2 is YYREEE (reference sequence). The CDR3: CASTEEGRTGELFF. The CDR3 nucleotides are TGTGCCAGCACGGAGGAGGGGAGGACCGGGGAGCTGTTTTTT.

This chain uses TRBV6-5 with TRBJ2-2, with TRBD1 matching 10 bases. This CDR3 is 16 amino acids long. The trim removed 2 bases at V and 3 bases at J, leaving 3 bases unmatched. Germline V CDR1 and CDR2: MNHEY, SVGAGI. Here the CDR3 reads CASSYGDRGDTGELFF. Here the CDR3 DNA reads TGTGCCAGCAGTTACGGGGACAGGGGAGACACCGGGGAGCTGTTTTTT.

The J gene is TRBJ2-1, the V gene TRBV15, with 8 bases that match TRBD1. J lost 2 bases, V lost 5 bases, and 8 bases had no gene match. Germline values: CDR1 LNHNV, CDR2 YYDKDF (reference sequence). This CDR3 is 16 amino acids long. As DNA, the CDR3 is TGTGCCACCAGCCCTGCTGGGACAGGAGCCTACAATGAGCAGTTCTTC. Protein sequence: CATSPAGTGAYNEQFF.

This clone has a handful of counts. The rearrangement joins TRBV6-4 to TRBJ2-3; D perhaps matches TRBD1 (6 bases). CDR1 is MRHNA and CDR2 is SNTAGT in the germline V gene. V was trimmed by 4 bases and J by 3 bases, leaving 14 bases between them. The CDR3 consists of 15 residues. CDR3 sequence: CASSGGLGWTDTQYF. CDR3 in DNA: TGTGCCAGCAGTGGGGGGCTGGGATGGACAGATACGCAGTATTTT.